These 9 T cell receptor beta chains share one sample of origin, sequenced in a study of T cell responses to AZD1222 COVID-19 vaccine. Sequencing used immunoSEQ multiplex PCR; TCRdb keeps in-frame clones, though not all of them. This table holds 140,000 to 150,000 clones, under 95% found once. Sample: peripheral blood, taken on day 0 of MenACWY control vaccination. Source of these receptors: an adult in good health.

V and J are TRBV5-1 and TRBJ2-7, with D possibly called TRBD1 or TRBD2 (5 bases each). CDR3 length equals 21 residues. Trimming took 0 bases from V and 0 from J, leaving 28 bases between them. From germline, CDR1 is SGHRS and CDR2 YFSETQ. This CDR3 reads CASSLAPGSANQYRSSYEQYF. CDR3 bases: TGCGCCAGCAGCTTGGCCCCGGGATCGGCCAACCAGTACAGGAGCTCCTACGAGCAGTACTTC.

V gene TRBV6-6 combines with J gene TRBJ2-7; TRBD2 is a possible D gene (6 bases). Germline V CDR1 and CDR2: MNHNY, SVGAGI (reference sequence). V gave up 2 bases and J gave up 6 bases, with 14 bases separating them. The CDR3 extends over 14 amino acids. CDR3 in DNA: TGTGCCAGCAGTTACACAACCGGGGGTCTCGAGCAGTACTTC. Protein product: CASSYTTGGLEQYF.

The V and J genes are TRBV4-2 and TRBJ2-7; 8 bases agree with TRBD2. V lost 0 bases to trimming and J lost 1 base; unmatched junction nucleotides: 8. The CDR3 has 17 residues. The germline V gene has CDR1 LGHNA and CDR2 YNFKEQ. The CDR3 region has the DNA TGTGCCAGCAGCCAAGAAGGGAAGGTAGCGGGATCCTACGAGCAGTACTTC. Amino acid sequence: CASSQEGKVAGSYEQYF.

The chain recombines TRBV5-1 with TRBJ2-2; possibly TRBD1 or TRBD2 for D (5 bases each). The CDR3 is 15 residues long. The germline gives CDR1 SGHRS, CDR2 YFSETQ. V dropped 3 bases and J dropped 8 bases, with 17 bases sitting between them. CDR3 coding DNA: TGCGCCAGCAGCTGGGACGCAGGGTCAAGGGGGGAGCTGTTTTTT. Amino acids: CASSWDAGSRGELFF. Together with reference TRBV5-1 and TRBJ2-2, the CDR3 gives the full variable domain: KAGVTQTPRYLIKTRGQQVTLSCSPISGHRSVSWYQQTPGQGLQFLFEYFSETQRNKGNFPGRFSGRQFSNSRSEMNVSTLELGDSALYLCASSWDAGSRGELFFGEGSRLTVL.

V and J are TRBV11-3 and TRBJ2-1; 14 positions agree with TRBD2. Per germline, CDR1 SGHNT and CDR2 YENEEA. CDR3 length: 16 amino acids. The junction had 4 bases not matched to a gene; V was cut back by 5 bases and J by 4 bases. Written as DNA, the CDR3 is TGTGCCAGCAGCCCCAGACTAGCGGGAGGGTACAATGAGCAGTTCTTC. It yields the protein CASSPRLAGGYNEQFF. The entire variable domain, with the rest obtained from reference TRBV11-3 and TRBJ2-1, is as follows: EAGVVQSPRYKIIEKKQPVAFWCNPISGHNTLYWYLQNLGQGPELLIRYENEEAVDDSQLPKDRFSAERLKGVDSTLKIQPAELGDSAVYLCASSPRLAGGYNEQFFGPGTRLTVL.

V is TRBV28 and J is TRBJ2-1, with D perhaps TRBD1 (7 bases). Germline CDR1 reads MDHEN; CDR2 reads SYDVKM. Trimming stripped 6 bases from V and 2 bases from J, with 14 bases between. This CDR3 has 15 residues. The chain's CDR3 is CASRPPGGPYNEQFF. In nucleotides, the CDR3 is TGTGCCAGCAGGCCCCCAGGGGGGCCCTACAATGAGCAGTTCTTC. The whole variable domain, filled in from reference TRBV28 and TRBJ2-1, reads DVKVTQSSRYLVKRTGEKVFLECVQDMDHENMFWYRQDPGLGLRLIYFSYDVKMKEKGDIPEGYSVSREKKERFSLILESASTNQTSMYLCASRPPGGPYNEQFFGPGTRLTVL.

The chain employs TRBV29-1 and TRBJ1-1; no definite D call. CDR3 length: 14 residues. V dropped 1 base and J dropped 1 base, with 10 bases sitting between them. The germline CDR1 and CDR2 sequences are SQVTM and ANQGSEA. The CDR3 bases are TGCAGCGTTGAAGGGAAGGGAGAGAACACTGAAGCTTTCTTT. Its protein is CSVEGKGENTEAFF.

The CDR3 spells CASSVEGVATEAFF. CDR3 coding DNA: TGTGCCAGCAGCGTAGAAGGAGTAGCCACTGAAGCTTTCTTT. The chain combines TRBV9 with TRBJ1-1; D remains unclear. The V end lost 0 bases, the J end lost 4 bases, and 10 bases lay between the germline ends. This CDR3 contains 14 residues. CDR1 and CDR2 (germline): SGDLS, YYNGEE.

The V call is TRBV9, the J call TRBJ2-2, with 7 bases aligning to TRBD1. The CDR3 sequence is 14 residues long. V shed 1 base, J shed 4 bases, and the junction held 1 base outside the gene matches. Germline-derived CDR1 and CDR2 are SGDLS and YYNGEE. CDR3 nucleotide sequence: TGTGCCAGCAGCGTACCAGGGGGCACCGGGGAGCTGTTTTTT. It is translated as CASSVPGGTGELFF.